This TCR beta chain was found in a study of identical twins. A universal primer site was created by template switching, with the cDNA bearing unique molecular identifiers. TCRdb reprocessed the 5' RACE reads via MiXCR and lists one record per CDR3 protein. Of about 240,000 distinct CDR3 sequences listed, about an eighth are singletons. On this clonotype itself: Its antigen is not identified.

General study results and limits: Beta out-of-frame sequences showed weaker excess twin sharing. The study drew conclusions from cross-sectional statistical analysis, not from following the same donors.

The CDR3 covers 16 residues. Trimming pared 0 bases from V and 4 bases from J, leaving 15 bases between. Germline V gives CDR1 MNHEY, CDR2 SVGAGI. These same data were also listed under a study on yellow fever vaccine responses in identical twins. That report notes: Twins' vaccine T cell responses reportedly seemed partly convergent and partly personalized.

This chain connects TRBV6-5 to TRBJ1-2; weak D call: TRBD1 (5 bases). The TCR comes from a woman aged 18-30 years in good health. Sequencing was performed on memory (CD45RO+) T cells sorted from blood. The DNA of the CDR3 is TGTGCCAGCAGTTACTCCACCGGGGCGGGATCCTATGGCTACACCTTC. It yields the protein CASSYSTGAGSYGYTF.